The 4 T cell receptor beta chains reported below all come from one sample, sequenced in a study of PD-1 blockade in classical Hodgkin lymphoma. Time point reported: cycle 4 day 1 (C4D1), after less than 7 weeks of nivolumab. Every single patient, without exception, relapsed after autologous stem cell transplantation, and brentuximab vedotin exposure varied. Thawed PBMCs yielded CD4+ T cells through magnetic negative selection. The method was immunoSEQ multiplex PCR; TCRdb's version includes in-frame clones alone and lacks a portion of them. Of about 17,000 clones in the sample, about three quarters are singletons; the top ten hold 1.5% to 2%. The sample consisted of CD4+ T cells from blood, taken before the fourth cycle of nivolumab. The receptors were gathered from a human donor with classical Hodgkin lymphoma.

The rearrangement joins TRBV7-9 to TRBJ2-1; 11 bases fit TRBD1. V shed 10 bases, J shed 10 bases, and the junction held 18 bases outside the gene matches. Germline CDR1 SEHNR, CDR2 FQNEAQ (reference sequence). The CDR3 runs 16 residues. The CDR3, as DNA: TGTGCCATAATAGGGGACAGGGGGTTGCGGAGGAAGGAGCAGTTCTTC. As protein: CAIIGDRGLRRKEQFF.

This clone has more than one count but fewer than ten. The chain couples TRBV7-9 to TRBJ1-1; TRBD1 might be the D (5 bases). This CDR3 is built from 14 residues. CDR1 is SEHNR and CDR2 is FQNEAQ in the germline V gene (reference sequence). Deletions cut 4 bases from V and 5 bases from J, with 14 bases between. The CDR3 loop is CASSSLQGRTEAFF. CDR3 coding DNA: TGTGCCAGCAGCTCACTTCAGGGAAGGACTGAAGCTTTCTTT.

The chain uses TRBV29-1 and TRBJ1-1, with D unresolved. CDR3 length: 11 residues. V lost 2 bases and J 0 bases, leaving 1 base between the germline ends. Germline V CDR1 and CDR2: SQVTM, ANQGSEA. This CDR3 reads CSVELNTEAFF. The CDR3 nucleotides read TGCAGCGTTGAATTGAACACTGAAGCTTTCTTT.

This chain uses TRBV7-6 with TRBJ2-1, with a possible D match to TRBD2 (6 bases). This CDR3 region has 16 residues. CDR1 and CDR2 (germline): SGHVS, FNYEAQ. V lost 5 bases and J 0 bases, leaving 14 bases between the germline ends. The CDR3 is CASSPRASVSYNEQFF. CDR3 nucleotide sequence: TGTGCCAGCAGCCCCCGTGCTAGCGTCTCCTACAATGAGCAGTTCTTC.